This T cell receptor beta chain was sequenced in a study of OX40 agonist ivuxolimab in advanced cancers. For the wider study: Ivuxolimab was an agonistic, fully human IgG2 monoclonal antibody directed against OX40 (CD134), a costimulatory receptor. Intravenous ivuxolimab was administered to patients every 2 weeks at six dose levels: 0.01, 0.1, 0.3, 1.5, 3 and 10 mg/kg. Of the approximately 53 patients in dose escalation, some 20 had hepatocellular carcinoma, approximately 15 had melanoma, 9 had renal cell carcinoma and 9 had head and neck cancer. A male proportion of about 79% and a mean age of 60 years, ranging from roughly 23 to 85, were recorded for the dose-escalation cohort. Patients were allowed to have had prior anti-PD-1, anti-PD-L1 or anti-CTLA-4 therapy, and approximately 39% of the dose-escalation patients had been treated with checkpoint inhibitors. Partial responses were achieved by three dose-escalation patients, of whom one had hepatocellular carcinoma and two had cutaneous melanoma. The purpose of peripheral TCRbeta sequencing was to test whether ivuxolimab changed TCR sequence diversity and led to clonal T-cell expansion. The monotherapy dose-escalation portion (N of about 50 patients) of the phase I ivuxolimab trial is reported in the paper. Points the paper makes about the study in general: Which antigens the clonally expanded peripheral T cells were specific for was not determined. In partial responders in the 0.1-3.0 mg/kg groups, normalized peripheral clonal expansion was found to be among the lowest, especially among CD8+ T cells. Low levels of normalized T-cell clonal expansion were also seen in some nonresponding patients. On average, CD8+ T cells showed more expanded clones than CD4+ T cells after ivuxolimab. At doses of 0.1 to 3.0 mg/kg, clonal expansion of both CD4+ and CD8+ T cells in blood was seen between baseline and week 6.

The trial excluded patients who had a history of autoimmune disease or who were on systemic immunosuppression. Peripheral blood for TCR sequencing was collected from all dose cohorts at baseline, on cycle 4 day 1, and on cycle 7 day 1. Samples came from an open-label, multicenter, first-in-human phase I dose-escalation trial of ivuxolimab. Adults with locally advanced or metastatic melanoma, renal cell carcinoma, hepatocellular carcinoma or head and neck squamous cell carcinoma were enrolled in the trial. CD4+ and CD8+ T cells were sorted separately from peripheral blood before TCR sequencing. The CDR3 runs 12 residues from the cysteine to the phenylalanine. The DNA shown is the 36-base CDR3, in frame from base 1. Reading the germline V gene gives CDR1 ENHRY and CDR2 SYGVKD. The trim is 0 bases for V and 7 bases for J, with a gap of 7 bases between the germline ends. A remark on this clone: No cognate antigen has been identified for it. No base quality information exists; no much larger clone differs at one position.

To sequence the TCRbeta CDR3 region, genomic DNA was isolated from the sorted cells. The immunoSEQ Assay was used for sequencing of TCRbeta CDR3 regions. TCRdb took over this immuneACCESS table, retaining in-frame rearrangements with V and J assigned. Such tables are incomplete; in checked studies, under half of the missing clones stem from an unresolved V gene, and the remainder is unexplained. The sample data list about 27,000 clones, and around four fifths of these were observed just once. The top ten hold roughly a fifth of the sample. The material sequenced was CD4+ or CD8+ T cells sorted from blood, taken in a trial of the OX40 agonist ivuxolimab. The clonotype comes from an adult with an advanced solid tumor such as melanoma, head and neck, liver or kidney cancer. This receptor chain uses TRBV10-3 and TRBJ2-7, with no D gene named confidently. The DNA is TGTGCCATCAGTGAGTCAGCCTGGGAGCAGTACTTC. Translated, it gives CAISESAWEQYF.